These T cell receptor beta chains were read from a single sample in a study of neoadjuvant anti-PD-1 for oral cavity cancer. Generated by immunoSEQ multiplex PCR, the TCRdb table keeps only in-frame clones and is missing some. The top ten hold 2.5% to 3% of the sample, which has over 65,000 clones, about 90% seen once. Sequenced material: PBMCs, taken after nivolumab (anti-PD-1) treatment. Receptors originate from a person aged 35 to 85 with oral cavity squamous cell carcinoma. Both conserved end residues are trimmed from each CDR3.

v_call	j_call	cdr3_aa
TRBV6-1	TRBJ1-1	ASREQGQAF
TRBV5-4	TRBJ1-1	ASSLAGVQRGVAEAF
TRBV11-3	TRBJ2-7	ASSLEAGDSYEQY
TRBV9	TRBJ1-2	ASSEGIDRLNYGYT
TRBV2	TRBJ2-1	ASSGPAGEVYNEQF
TRBV28	TRBJ1-2	ASSLYERGRGSGYT
TRBV11-2	TRBJ1-1	ASSLNNRYEAF
TRBV19	TRBJ1-1	ASGHLNTEAF
TRBV7-9	TRBJ1-4	ASTRQTHNEKLF
TRBV6-5	TRBJ2-7	ARSSFRESYEQY
TRBV19	TRBJ1-5	ASSTGTGGTFGNQPQH
TRBV19	TRBJ1-5	ASSALTGGSQPQH
TRBV28	TRBJ2-1	ASKDRGYRLSYNEQF
TRBV5-4	TRBJ2-5	ASSQSSRRETQY
TRBV19	TRBJ2-2	ASRRLEVTGELF
TRBV28	TRBJ2-3	ASLGLPASTDTQY
TRBV4-1	TRBJ2-1	ASSLLGSVSYNEQF
TRBV30	TRBJ2-2	AWSVGIGGELF
TRBV7-9	TRBJ2-7	ASSLGATDRPYEQY
TRBV6-1	TRBJ2-5	ASNVLAVQETQY
TRBV27	TRBJ2-2	ASSPANTGELF
TRBV5-1	TRBJ2-7	ASSGWRATSYEQY
TRBV29-1	TRBJ1-2	SVGGFNYGYT
TRBV11-2	TRBJ1-4	ASSSGLGRTNEKLF
TRBV27	TRBJ2-7	ASSLPQGRSYEQY
TRBV6-5	TRBJ1-6	ASSYSEVYNSPLH
TRBV4-1	TRBJ2-1	ASSQAGGRERSEQF
TRBV7-9	TRBJ1-1	ASSSGQGFLVGDTEAF
TRBV5-4	TRBJ1-4	ASSLKMGEDEKLF
TRBV7-9	TRBJ2-3	ASSLDRGGDTQY
TRBV13	TRBJ2-3	ASSPRLAELLSTDTQY
TRBV11-2	TRBJ1-2	ASSYRGGYT
TRBV30	TRBJ2-7	AWSAGISYEQY
TRBV5-1	TRBJ2-7	ASSSTPPTYEQY
TRBV2	TRBJ1-5	ASSGFAYQPQH
TRBV5-1	TRBJ2-7	ASSSSSYEQY
TRBV27	TRBJ2-7	ASSPGGVSYEQY
TRBV28	TRBJ1-6	ASSFAFSPLH
TRBV10-1	TRBJ1-1	ASSWGRSAF
TRBV19	TRBJ1-2	ASSSQGAGGYT
TRBV6-5	TRBJ2-7	ASSRTGNYEQY
TRBV4-1	TRBJ1-1	ASSHSSPYSNTEAF
TRBV4-1	TRBJ2-5	ASSQDGLAGWKETQY
TRBV5-4	TRBJ2-3	ASSRPLSGGRDTQY
TRBV11-2	TRBJ2-5	ASSFTISQY
TRBV11-2	TRBJ2-4	ASSLIMGLRDIQY
TRBV6-5	TRBJ2-1	ASSNGQFTREQF
TRBV11-2	TRBJ2-1	ASSLGTSGTDNEQF
TRBV4-1	TRBJ1-1	ASSHHYSQKRNTEAF
TRBV5-1	TRBJ2-1	ASSLAAGIGNNEQF
TRBV11-2	TRBJ1-1	ASSPIRDRRPNTEAF
TRBV28	TRBJ1-5	ASNLAGQGHQPQH
TRBV2	TRBJ1-5	ASRETGRSQPQH
TRBV5-4	TRBJ2-7	ASSFSGTRLFEQY
TRBV10-3	TRBJ1-4	AISESRNEGEKLF
TRBV5-6	TRBJ1-1	ASSLFLGTEAF
TRBV6-5	TRBJ2-7	ASSYSSGGSSYEQY